This T cell receptor (beta chain) was obtained from a study of T cell responses to AZD1222 COVID-19 vaccine. The data were produced by immunoSEQ multiplex PCR, yet TCRdb's version contains in-frame clones alone and is incomplete. This sample has about 120,000 clones, with about 89% found just once. Details on this clone: Its target is unknown.

Overall study findings and caveats: Increases in Spike-specific TCR breadth and depth were seen after two AZD1222 doses.

J was trimmed by 2 bases and V by 6 bases; bases with no gene match: 8. The CDR3 consists of 15 residues. Germline CDR1 is MNHNS and CDR2 is SASEGT. The source material was peripheral blood, sampled on day 0 of AZD1222 vaccination. The chain carries TRBV6-1 and TRBJ1-2, with TRBD1 matching 8 bases. This clonotype originated in an adult in good health. The CDR3 nucleotides are TGTGCCAGCAGACCCGGGACAGGCGGGAACTATGGCTACACCTTC. Translating it yields CASRPGTGGNYGYTF.